These T cell receptor beta chains were read from a single sample in a study of T cells in localized non-small cell lung cancer. Data came from immunoSEQ multiplex PCR; TCRdb stores just in-frame clones and leaves some out. Among approximately 150,000 clones, roughly nine tenths were seen once, and the ten largest hold 1.7%. The sample here was peripheral blood, taken before any cancer treatment. All receptors come from a female donor over 55 with stage I lung adenocarcinoma. Both conserved end residues are part of each CDR3. D genes are given only for firm matches. The size field is filled for only some rows; it gives once, few, many or a size class.

D gene: NA
V gene: TRBV28
J gene: TRBJ1-4
clone size: NA
CDR3 protein: CASSSGEKLFF
CDR3 DNA: TGTGCCAGCAGTTCAGGTGAAAAACTGTTTTTT

D gene: TRBD2
V gene: TRBV5-1
J gene: TRBJ2-7
clone size: NA
CDR3 protein: CASSLPRTSGSLQLGEQYF
CDR3 DNA: TGCGCCAGCAGCTTGCCCCGGACTAGCGGTTCCCTCCAGTTGGGCGAGCAGTACTTC

D gene: NA
V gene: TRBV30
J gene: TRBJ1-6
clone size: few
CDR3 protein: CALARGSSYNSPLHF
CDR3 DNA: TGTGCCCTCGCGCGGGGAAGCTCCTATAATTCACCCCTCCACTTT

D gene: NA
V gene: TRBV10-2
J gene: TRBJ1-1
clone size: NA
CDR3 protein: CASSGPGESTEAFF
CDR3 DNA: TGCGCCAGCAGTGGACCAGGGGAGTCTACTGAAGCTTTCTTT

D gene: NA
V gene: TRBV2
J gene: TRBJ1-2
clone size: few
CDR3 protein: CASRGDIRGGYTF
CDR3 DNA: TGTGCCAGCAGAGGGGACATACGAGGGGGCTACACCTTC

D gene: NA
V gene: TRBV5-1
J gene: TRBJ2-1
clone size: NA
CDR3 protein: CASSLVPPTHPSSYNEQFF
CDR3 DNA: TGCGCCAGCAGCTTGGTCCCTCCTACCCACCCGAGCTCCTACAATGAGCAGTTCTTC

D gene: TRBD1
V gene: TRBV7-3
J gene: TRBJ2-2
clone size: NA
CDR3 protein: CASSGDRVGTGELFF
CDR3 DNA: TGTGCCAGCAGCGGGGACAGGGTCGGCACCGGGGAGCTGTTTTTT

D gene: TRBD2
V gene: TRBV19
J gene: TRBJ2-1
clone size: NA
CDR3 protein: CASSKEAGTYNEQFF
CDR3 DNA: TGTGCCAGTAGTAAGGAAGCGGGAACCTACAATGAGCAGTTCTTC

D gene: TRBD2
V gene: TRBV2
J gene: TRBJ2-7
clone size: NA
CDR3 protein: CASRRSGGFSYEQYF
CDR3 DNA: TGTGCCAGCAGAAGGTCGGGGGGGTTCTCCTACGAGCAGTACTTC

D gene: NA
V gene: TRBV5-6
J gene: TRBJ1-5
clone size: NA
CDR3 protein: CASSLSSSNQPQHF
CDR3 DNA: TGTGCCAGCAGCTTGAGTTCTAGCAATCAGCCCCAGCATTTT

D gene: TRBD2
V gene: TRBV18
J gene: TRBJ2-1
clone size: NA
CDR3 protein: CASSLTSGSGNEQFF
CDR3 DNA: TGTGCCAGCTCACTAACTAGCGGGAGCGGCAATGAGCAGTTCTTC

D gene: NA
V gene: TRBV6-1
J gene: TRBJ1-1
clone size: NA
CDR3 protein: CASSSHTLRAFF
CDR3 DNA: TGTGCCAGCAGTTCCCACACCTTAAGAGCTTTCTTT

D gene: NA
V gene: TRBV27
J gene: TRBJ2-7
clone size: NA
CDR3 protein: CASSRGDIYTYEQYF
CDR3 DNA: TGTGCCAGCAGTAGGGGGGACATCTACACCTACGAGCAGTACTTC

D gene: TRBD1
V gene: TRBV5-1
J gene: TRBJ1-5
clone size: NA
CDR3 protein: CASSLGDRVNQPQHF
CDR3 DNA: TGCGCCAGCAGCTTGGGGGACAGGGTCAATCAGCCCCAGCATTTT

D gene: NA
V gene: TRBV2
J gene: TRBJ2-7
clone size: NA
CDR3 protein: CASSADISYEQYF
CDR3 DNA: TGTGCCAGCAGTGCTGACATCTCCTACGAGCAGTACTTC

D gene: TRBD1
V gene: TRBV7-9
J gene: TRBJ2-2
clone size: NA
CDR3 protein: CASSPGQGAPGELFF
CDR3 DNA: TGTGCCAGCAGCCCGGGACAGGGGGCGCCGGGGGAGCTGTTTTTT

D gene: TRBD1
V gene: TRBV5-1
J gene: TRBJ1-3
clone size: NA
CDR3 protein: CASSPDRGSGNTIYF
CDR3 DNA: TGCGCCAGCAGCCCGGACAGGGGCTCCGGAAACACCATATATTTT

D gene: NA
V gene: TRBV7-8
J gene: TRBJ1-2
clone size: once
CDR3 protein: CASSFSDHGYTF
CDR3 DNA: TGTGCCAGCAGCTTCTCGGATCATGGCTACACCTTC

D gene: NA
V gene: TRBV29-1
J gene: TRBJ2-7
clone size: NA
CDR3 protein: CSGGHRGGQYF
CDR3 DNA: TGCAGCGGGGGACACCGAGGTGGGCAGTACTTC

D gene: TRBD2
V gene: TRBV6-7
J gene: TRBJ2-3
clone size: NA
CDR3 protein: CASSYGLANSTDTQYF
CDR3 DNA: TGTGCCAGCAGTTACGGACTAGCGAATAGCACAGATACGCAGTATTTT

D gene: TRBD1
V gene: TRBV18
J gene: TRBJ1-5
clone size: NA
CDR3 protein: CASSPDRGSNQPQHF
CDR3 DNA: TGTGCCAGCTCACCGGACAGGGGCAGCAATCAGCCCCAGCATTTT

D gene: NA
V gene: TRBV4-2
J gene: TRBJ1-2
clone size: NA
CDR3 protein: CASSQEPLGEGGYTF
CDR3 DNA: TGTGCCAGCAGCCAAGAGCCACTGGGGGAAGGGGGCTACACCTTC

D gene: NA
V gene: TRBV7-3
J gene: TRBJ2-3
clone size: few
CDR3 protein: CASSEGAGGSTDTQYF
CDR3 DNA: TGTGCCAGCAGCGAGGGCGCTGGCGGTAGCACAGATACGCAGTATTTT

D gene: NA
V gene: TRBV6-6
J gene: TRBJ1-1
clone size: NA
CDR3 protein: CASSTRDTRDEAFF
CDR3 DNA: TGTGCCAGCAGTACACGAGATACACGCGATGAAGCTTTCTTT

D gene: TRBD2
V gene: TRBV28
J gene: TRBJ2-7
clone size: NA
CDR3 protein: CASRGRGGPYEQYF
CDR3 DNA: TGTGCCAGCAGGGGGAGGGGAGGGCCGTACGAGCAGTACTTC

D gene: TRBD2
V gene: TRBV27
J gene: TRBJ2-7
clone size: NA
CDR3 protein: CASSLSMTSGRGSSYEQYF
CDR3 DNA: TGTGCCAGCAGTTTATCGATGACTAGCGGGAGGGGAAGCTCCTACGAGCAGTACTTC

D gene: NA
V gene: TRBV11-3
J gene: TRBJ2-3
clone size: NA
CDR3 protein: CASSTGGGLSDTQYF
CDR3 DNA: TGTGCCAGCAGCACAGGGGGGGGATTATCAGATACGCAGTATTTT

D gene: NA
V gene: TRBV15
J gene: TRBJ2-7
clone size: NA
CDR3 protein: CATMDSADQQYF
CDR3 DNA: TGTGCCACCATGGACTCGGCGGACCAGCAGTACTTC

D gene: TRBD1
V gene: TRBV10-3
J gene: TRBJ1-4
clone size: NA
CDR3 protein: CAISESQGADEKLFF
CDR3 DNA: TGTGCCATCAGTGAGTCCCAGGGGGCAGATGAAAAACTGTTTTTT

D gene: NA
V gene: TRBV28
J gene: TRBJ1-1
clone size: few
CDR3 protein: CASITSRGTEAFF
CDR3 DNA: TGTGCCAGCATTACATCCCGGGGCACTGAAGCTTTCTTT

D gene: NA
V gene: TRBV15
J gene: TRBJ1-4
clone size: NA
CDR3 protein: CATSTPRTVNEKLFF
CDR3 DNA: TGTGCCACCAGTACCCCCAGGACAGTTAATGAAAAACTGTTTTTT

D gene: TRBD2
V gene: TRBV23-1
J gene: TRBJ2-5
clone size: NA
CDR3 protein: CARSSGTRRVGQETQYF
CDR3 DNA: TGCGCCAGGAGTAGCGGGACCCGGCGTGTTGGCCAAGAGACCCAGTACTTC

D gene: NA
V gene: TRBV2
J gene: TRBJ1-2
clone size: medium-sized
CDR3 protein: CASRQTASYGYTF
CDR3 DNA: TGTGCCAGCAGGCAGACAGCAAGCTATGGCTACACCTTC

D gene: NA
V gene: TRBV28
J gene: TRBJ1-5
clone size: NA
CDR3 protein: CASSGEGEYSNQPQHF
CDR3 DNA: TGTGCCAGCAGCGGCGAGGGAGAGTATAGCAATCAGCCCCAGCATTTT

D gene: TRBD2
V gene: TRBV11-3
J gene: TRBJ2-1
clone size: NA
CDR3 protein: CASSQRTSGKYNEQFF
CDR3 DNA: TGTGCCAGCAGCCAACGGACTAGCGGAAAATACAATGAGCAGTTCTTC

D gene: NA
V gene: TRBV4-1
J gene: TRBJ1-1
clone size: NA
CDR3 protein: CASRPERGDPVNTEAFF
CDR3 DNA: TGCGCCAGCAGACCAGAGAGAGGGGATCCTGTGAACACTGAAGCTTTCTTT

D gene: NA
V gene: TRBV25-1
J gene: TRBJ2-1
clone size: NA
CDR3 protein: CATVGLGYNEQFF
CDR3 DNA: TGTGCCACGGTGGGGTTGGGCTACAATGAGCAGTTCTTC

D gene: NA
V gene: TRBV18
J gene: TRBJ1-4
clone size: NA
CDR3 protein: CASSWTEDEKLFF
CDR3 DNA: TGTGCCAGCTCTTGGACTGAGGATGAAAAACTGTTTTTT

D gene: NA
V gene: TRBV28
J gene: TRBJ2-4
clone size: once
CDR3 protein: CASSVDAKNIQYF
CDR3 DNA: TGTGCCAGCAGTGTCGATGCCAAAAACATTCAGTACTTC

D gene: NA
V gene: TRBV7-3
J gene: TRBJ2-2
clone size: NA
CDR3 protein: CASSSSSGTGELFF
CDR3 DNA: TGTGCCAGCAGCTCCTCCAGTGGCACCGGGGAGCTGTTTTTT

D gene: NA
V gene: TRBV19
J gene: TRBJ1-1
clone size: NA
CDR3 protein: CASSPPGRGVNTEAFF
CDR3 DNA: TGTGCCAGTAGTCCCCCGGGCCGGGGGGTTAACACTGAAGCTTTCTTT

D gene: NA
V gene: TRBV4-1
J gene: TRBJ1-4
clone size: NA
CDR3 protein: CASSQYEKLFF
CDR3 DNA: TGCGCCAGCAGCCAATATGAAAAACTGTTTTTT

D gene: TRBD1
V gene: TRBV18
J gene: TRBJ1-5
clone size: NA
CDR3 protein: CASSRGGTGEFQPQHF
CDR3 DNA: TGTGCCAGCTCACGCGGCGGGACAGGGGAGTTTCAGCCCCAGCATTTT

D gene: NA
V gene: TRBV5-1
J gene: TRBJ2-7
clone size: NA
CDR3 protein: CASSAGTHYEQYF
CDR3 DNA: TGCGCCAGCAGCGCGGGGACTCACTACGAGCAGTACTTC

D gene: TRBD1
V gene: TRBV2
J gene: TRBJ1-3
clone size: NA
CDR3 protein: CASRQGLYGNTIYF
CDR3 DNA: TGTGCCAGCAGACAGGGGTTATATGGAAACACCATATATTTT

D gene: NA
V gene: TRBV7-9
J gene: TRBJ2-3
clone size: NA
CDR3 protein: CASSLHDRSTDTQYF
CDR3 DNA: TGTGCCAGCAGCTTACATGACAGAAGCACAGATACGCAGTATTTT

D gene: NA
V gene: TRBV28
J gene: TRBJ1-1
clone size: NA
CDR3 protein: CASSLTGLRTEAFF
CDR3 DNA: TGTGCCAGCAGTTTAACAGGGTTGCGGACTGAAGCTTTCTTT

D gene: TRBD2
V gene: TRBV28
J gene: TRBJ2-1
clone size: NA
CDR3 protein: CASSPPSGLYNEQFF
CDR3 DNA: TGTGCCAGCAGTCCGCCTAGCGGGTTATACAATGAGCAGTTCTTC